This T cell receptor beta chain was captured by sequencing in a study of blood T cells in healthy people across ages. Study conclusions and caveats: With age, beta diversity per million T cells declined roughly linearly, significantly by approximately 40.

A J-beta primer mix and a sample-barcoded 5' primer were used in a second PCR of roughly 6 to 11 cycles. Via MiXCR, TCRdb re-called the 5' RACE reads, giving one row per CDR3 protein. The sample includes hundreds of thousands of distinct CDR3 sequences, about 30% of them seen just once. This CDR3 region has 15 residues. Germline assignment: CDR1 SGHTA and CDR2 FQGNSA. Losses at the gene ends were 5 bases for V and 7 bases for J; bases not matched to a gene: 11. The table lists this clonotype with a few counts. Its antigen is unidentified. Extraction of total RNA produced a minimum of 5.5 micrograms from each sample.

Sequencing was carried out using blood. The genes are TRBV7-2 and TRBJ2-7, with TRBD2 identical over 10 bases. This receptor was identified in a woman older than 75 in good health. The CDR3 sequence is CASSILAGPYNEQYF. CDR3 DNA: TGTGCCAGCAGCATACTAGCGGGGCCGTACAATGAGCAGTACTTC.